This record looks at one T cell receptor (beta chain) sequence and its context. Antigen specificity is unknown. This entry is derived from a study of OX40 agonist ivuxolimab in advanced cancers. Across the whole study: Of the patients, three showed partial responses, one with hepatocellular carcinoma and two with cutaneous melanoma.

The repertoire was sequenced with immunoSEQ multiplex PCR; TCRdb's copy has only in-frame clones and lacks some. The table includes around 95,000 clones, roughly 88% detected once. No patient had autoimmune disease or received systemic immunosuppression. Study-level points and caveats: Expanded peripheral T cells had an undetermined antigen specificity.

Germline loops: CDR1 MNHEY, CDR2 SVGAGI. The CDR3 runs 16 residues. Unmatched junction bases numbered 10, after V lost 0 bases and J lost 10 bases. The sample consisted of CD4+ or CD8+ T cells sorted from blood, taken in a trial of the OX40 agonist ivuxolimab. The chain couples TRBV6-5 to TRBJ2-1; 9 bases fit TRBD2. This clonotype was obtained from an adult with an advanced solid tumor such as melanoma, head and neck, liver or kidney cancer. In nucleotides, the CDR3 is TGTGCCAGCAGTTACTCGGCGGGGGGGCTCATTTACGAGCAGTTCTTC. Encoded protein: CASSYSAGGLIYEQFF.